Below are 9 T cell receptor beta chains sequenced from a single sample in a study of T-cell memory formation after mild COVID-19. TCRdb passed the 5' RACE reads through MiXCR, listing each CDR3 protein once. This table has around 450,000 distinct CDR3 sequences, 24% appearing once. What was sequenced was PBMCs or a T cell subset sorted from them (not recorded which). These receptor sequences come from an adult woman who had mild COVID-19 (a few samples of this study predate the infection). Cell type and time point are not known.

This sequence joins TRBV6-4 and TRBJ2-1, with D hard to call. Germline lookup yields CDR1 MRHNA and CDR2 SNTAGT. V was clipped by 3 bases and J by 0 bases, with 9 bases between them. The CDR3 covers 15 residues. The CDR3: CASSEELRSYNEQFF. DNA for the CDR3: TGTGCCAGCAGTGAGGAGTTACGCTCCTACAATGAGCAGTTCTTC.

Only a few counts were recorded for this clonotype. V gene TRBV12-3 or TRBV12-4 combines with J gene TRBJ2-2; D call uncertain. Trimming shortened V by 3 bases and J by 1 base, and 9 bases separated the two germline ends. This CDR3 contains 15 residues. CDR3 DNA sequence: TGTGCCAGCAGTTTCATGGGTAGGAACACCGGGGAGCTGTTTTTT. Translated, it gives CASSFMGRNTGELFF.

The genes are TRBV30 and TRBJ1-5; 7 bases line up with TRBD1. J lost 4 bases, V lost 5 bases, and 5 bases had no gene match. The CDR3 has 13 amino acids. CDR1 GTSNPN and CDR2 SVGIG come from the germline V gene (reference sequence). The CDR3 DNA is TGTGCCTGGCAGACAGGGAGTAATCAGCCCCAGCATTTT. The encoded protein is CAWQTGSNQPQHF.

A remark on this clonotype: The junction does not match germline at one end; this may be a read error. The rearrangement uses TRBV11-2 and TRBJ1-6; D uncertain. The CDR3 length is 18 residues. CDR1 and CDR2 (germline): SGHAT, FQNNGV. The CDR3 DNA is TGTACCAGCAGCTTAGACGTCCGGGGAATCTCCTATAATTCACCCCTCCACTTT. Its protein product is CTSSLDVRGISYNSPLHF.

The chain combines TRBV19 with TRBJ1-2; TRBD1 agrees at 7 bases. Trimming cost V 3 bases and J 1 base; bases outside gene matches: 11. This CDR3 contains 17 residues. From germline, CDR1 is LNHDA and CDR2 SQIVND (reference sequence). This CDR3 is CASSMYPGTVINYGYTF. The CDR3 DNA reads TGTGCCAGTAGTATGTATCCTGGGACAGTGATTAACTATGGCTACACCTTC.

The V call is TRBV2, the J call TRBJ2-7; 13 nucleotides align to TRBD2. Trimming at V came to 6 bases and at J to 0 bases, leaving 8 bases not matched to a gene. The CDR3 length is 17 residues. The V gene's germline CDR1 is SNHLY and CDR2 FYNNEI. CDR3 nucleotides: TGTGCCAGCAGGAGACTAGCGGGGGGTCTGAGCTCCTACGAGCAGTACTTC. Residues: CASRRLAGGLSSYEQYF.

The rearrangement links TRBV20-1 to TRBJ2-3; D is ambiguous. CDR3 length equals 12 residues. Germline CDR1 reads DFQATT; CDR2 reads SNEGSKA (reference sequence). V lost 2 bases and J 1 base, leaving 4 bases between the germline ends. The CDR3 sequence: CSARPGTDTQYF. The CDR3, as DNA: TGCAGTGCTAGACCGGGCACAGATACGCAGTATTTT.

The gene calls are TRBV5-5 and TRBJ1-4; no reliable D call. CDR3 length: 15 residues. Trimming removed 3 bases at V and 8 bases at J, with 17 bases between. Per the germline V gene, CDR1 is SGHKS and CDR2 is YYEKEE (reference sequence). The CDR3 sequence is CASSSTTMHGEKLFF. The CDR3 DNA follows: TGTGCCAGCAGCTCCACTACTATGCATGGCGAAAAACTGTTTTTT. Drawing the rest from reference TRBV5-5 and TRBJ1-4, the complete variable domain is DAGVTQSPTHLIKTRGQQVTLRCSPISGHKSVSWYQQVLGQGPQFIFQYYEKEERGRGNFPDRFSARQFPNYSSELNVNALLLGDSALYLCASSSTTMHGEKLFFGSGTQLSVL.

V usage is TRBV6-5 and J usage is TRBJ2-5, with 8 bases matching TRBD1. Germline lookup yields CDR1 MNHEY and CDR2 SVGAGI. This CDR3 has 15 amino acids. The junction had 12 bases not matched to a gene; V was cut back by 9 bases and J by 3 bases. The CDR3 DNA is TGTGCCAGTAATTACGGACAGGGCCTTGAAGAGACCCAGTACTTC. It translates to CASNYGQGLEETQYF.